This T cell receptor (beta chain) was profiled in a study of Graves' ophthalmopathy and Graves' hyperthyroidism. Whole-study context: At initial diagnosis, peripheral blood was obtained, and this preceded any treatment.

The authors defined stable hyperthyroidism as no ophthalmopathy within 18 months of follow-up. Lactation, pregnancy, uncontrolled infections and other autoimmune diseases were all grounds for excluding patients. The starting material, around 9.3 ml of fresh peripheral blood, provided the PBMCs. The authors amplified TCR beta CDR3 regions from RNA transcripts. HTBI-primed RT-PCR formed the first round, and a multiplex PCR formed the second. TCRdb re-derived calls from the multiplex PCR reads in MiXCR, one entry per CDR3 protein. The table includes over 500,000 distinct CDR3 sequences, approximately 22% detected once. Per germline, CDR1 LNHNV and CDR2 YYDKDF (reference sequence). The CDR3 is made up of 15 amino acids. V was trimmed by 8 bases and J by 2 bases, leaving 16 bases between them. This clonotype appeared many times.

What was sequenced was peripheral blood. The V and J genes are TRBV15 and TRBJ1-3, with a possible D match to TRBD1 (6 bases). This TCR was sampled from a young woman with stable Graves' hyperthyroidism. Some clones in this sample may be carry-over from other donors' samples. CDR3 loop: CATGFGTPTGNTIYF. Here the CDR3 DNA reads TGTGCCACCGGTTTTGGGACACCGACTGGAAACACCATATATTTT.